The clone carrying this TCR beta chain was recorded once. Its cognate antigen is unknown. The germline gives CDR1 SGHAT, CDR2 FQNNGV. The V gene lost 4 bases and the J gene lost 0 bases, with 10 bases spanning the gap. The CDR3 length is 16 residues. The study ran its PCR with 60 Vbeta and 13 Jbeta primers. Profiled with immunoSEQ multiplex PCR; TCRdb holds only in-frame clones, not every one. The table has about 87,000 clones, approximately 79% seen once. The data stem from a study of cytomegalovirus exposure and HLA in healthy donors. The study, taken as a whole, reports: High specificity and sensitivity for cytomegalovirus status were reported for the classifier. Most sequenced TCRs were rare (though some public TCRs occurred in many donors). The productive fraction for most TCR beta V segments was about 87% or about 30% in an earlier analysis.

Sequencing was done on a sample of PBMCs. J is TRBJ1-6 and V is TRBV11-2; D is perhaps TRBD1 (6 bases). The TCR sequence derives from a woman between 40 and 50 years old in good health and CMV-seronegative. The CDR3, as DNA: TGTGCCAGCAGCTCACAGACAGGCTCCTATAATTCACCCCTCCACTTT. Translating it yields CASSSQTGSYNSPLHF.